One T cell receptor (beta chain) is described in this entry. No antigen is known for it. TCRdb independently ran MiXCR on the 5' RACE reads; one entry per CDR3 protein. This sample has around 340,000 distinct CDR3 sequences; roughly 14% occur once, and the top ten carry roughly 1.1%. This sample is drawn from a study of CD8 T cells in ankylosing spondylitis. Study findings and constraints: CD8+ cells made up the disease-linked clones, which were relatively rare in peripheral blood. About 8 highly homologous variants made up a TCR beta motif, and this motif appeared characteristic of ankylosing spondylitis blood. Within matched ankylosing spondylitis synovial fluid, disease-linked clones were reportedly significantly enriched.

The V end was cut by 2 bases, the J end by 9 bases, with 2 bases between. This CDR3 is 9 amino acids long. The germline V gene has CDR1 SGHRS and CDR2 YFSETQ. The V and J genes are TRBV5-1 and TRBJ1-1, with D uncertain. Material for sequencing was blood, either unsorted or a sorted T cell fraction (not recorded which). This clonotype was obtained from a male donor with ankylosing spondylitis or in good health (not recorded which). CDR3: CASSLKAFF. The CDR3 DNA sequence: TGCGCCAGCAGCTTAAAAGCTTTCTTT.